This entry lists 13 T cell receptor beta chains sequenced from one sample in a study of blood T cell repertoires in COVID-19. The table came from immunoSEQ multiplex PCR; TCRdb's copy has only in-frame clones and leaves some out. The table includes around 250,000 clones, roughly 80% detected once. The sample consisted of PBMCs or T cells enriched from blood (not recorded which). Receptor source: a man aged 35 to 55 who had been exposed to COVID-19.

This chain links TRBV12-3 or TRBV12-4 with TRBJ1-4; the match to TRBD1 covers 7 bases. This CDR3 contains 13 residues. The ends lost 10 bases at V and 7 bases at J; junction bases unmatched: 9. CDR3 in amino acids: CAIKRGGGEKLFF. CDR3 nucleotides: TGTGCCATTAAACGAGGGGGCGGTGAAAAACTGTTTTTT.

The J gene is TRBJ2-4, the V gene TRBV30; D ambiguous. The CDR3 has 11 residues. The germline V gene has CDR1 GTSNPN and CDR2 SVGIG (reference sequence). The germline V and J ends were trimmed by 5 bases and 6 bases, with 8 bases remaining between them. CDR3: CAWSPSNIQYF. The CDR3 DNA sequence: TGTGCCTGGTCCCCTTCAAACATTCAGTACTTC.

This chain links TRBV18 with TRBJ1-4; D is unresolved. Germline V gives CDR1 KGHSH, CDR2 LQKENI. Trimming stripped 4 bases from V and 5 bases from J, with 14 bases between. The CDR3 totals 15 residues. CDR3 region: CASSLIQLSNEKLFF. CDR3 in DNA: TGTGCCAGCTCACTTATTCAGTTATCAAATGAAAAACTGTTTTTT.

V gene TRBV4-1 combines with J gene TRBJ2-7; D not certain. The germline V and J ends were trimmed by 3 bases and 3 bases, with 12 bases remaining between them. Germline values: CDR1 MGHRA, CDR2 YSYEKL. The CDR3 is 14 residues long. CDR3 nucleotides: TGCGCCAGCAGCCATCGGTTTCCCAACTACGAGCAGTACTTC. This translates into CASSHRFPNYEQYF.

The count of this clone is one. The CDR3 is CATSREVSGGGQYF. CDR3 nucleotides: TGTGCCACCAGCAGAGAAGTTAGCGGGGGGGGTCAGTATTTT. The chain carries TRBV15 and TRBJ2-3, with TRBD2 matching over 11 bases. Germline V gene sequence: CDR1 LNHNV, CDR2 YYDKDF (reference sequence). This CDR3 region has 14 residues. The trim removed 0 bases at V and 12 bases at J, leaving 5 bases unmatched.

The chain combines TRBV9 with TRBJ1-2; a possible D gene is TRBD1 (5 bases). This CDR3 has 14 amino acids. V gave up 3 bases and J gave up 8 bases, with 17 bases separating them. Germline values: CDR1 SGDLS, CDR2 YYNGEE. The CDR3, as DNA: TGTGCCAGCAGCGGCCTAGGGACTGGGGGAGGCTACACCTTC. It encodes CASSGLGTGGGYTF.

The V gene is TRBV5-1, the J gene TRBJ1-1; possible D gene TRBD1, 6 bases. Germline CDR1 is SGHRS and CDR2 is YFSETQ. The CDR3 consists of 14 residues. The ends were cut back, 5 bases at V and 4 bases at J, with 15 bases in the middle. Written as DNA, the CDR3 is TGCGCCAGCAGATCGGACAGAATGGTCACTGAAGCTTTCTTT. Translating gives CASRSDRMVTEAFF.

The genes are TRBV7-9 and TRBJ2-5, with D unclear. The CDR3 runs to 12 residues. The V end lost 4 bases, the J end lost 7 bases, and 10 bases lay between the germline ends. Germline values: CDR1 SEHNR, CDR2 FQNEAQ (reference sequence). CDR3 residues: CASSSGSGTQYF. CDR3 coding DNA: TGTGCCAGCAGCTCCGGTTCTGGGACCCAGTACTTC.

The chain has TRBV19 and TRBJ2-1; 7 nucleotides match TRBD1. Per the germline V gene, CDR1 is LNHDA and CDR2 is SQIVND (reference sequence). Trimming at V came to 2 bases and at J to 8 bases, leaving 3 bases not matched to a gene. This CDR3 is built from 13 residues. This CDR3 reads CASSINRGDEQFF. CDR3 bases: TGTGCCAGTAGTATAAACAGGGGCGATGAGCAGTTCTTC.

The rearrangement joins TRBV3-1 (or the pseudogene TRBV3-2) to TRBJ2-7; TRBD1 matches 7 bases. Germline CDR1 is LGHDT and CDR2 is YNNKEL (reference sequence). The CDR3 has 14 residues. Trimming removed 3 bases from V and 2 bases from J; junction bases left unmatched: 4. Here the CDR3 reads CASSQRTGTYEQYF. CDR3 coding DNA: TGTGCCAGCAGCCAGAGGACAGGAACCTACGAGCAGTACTTC.

The chain links TRBV3-1 (or the pseudogene TRBV3-2) to TRBJ1-2, with D uncertain. Germline assignment: CDR1 LGHDT and CDR2 YNNKEL (reference sequence). This CDR3 comprises 13 residues. V was pared by 1 base and J by 4 bases, with 7 bases between. The DNA for the CDR3 is TGTGCCAGCAGCCAAGGGGCCATCTATGGCTACACCTTC. Translating gives CASSQGAIYGYTF.

The chain uses TRBV29-1 and TRBJ2-5, with D maybe TRBD2 (5 bases). The CDR3 has 13 amino acids. Germline CDR1 is SQVTM and CDR2 is ANQGSEA. Trimming removed 7 bases from V and 2 bases from J, with 14 bases in between. The CDR3 region has the DNA TGCAGCGCGGAACTTAGAGGGCAAGAGACCCAGTACTTC. Protein: CSAELRGQETQYF. Full variable domain (rest looked up from reference TRBV29-1 and TRBJ2-5): SAVISQKPSRDICQRGTSLTIQCQVDSQVTMMFWYRQQPGQSLTLIATANQGSEATYESGFVIDKFPISRPNLTFSTLTVSNMSPEDSSIYLCSAELRGQETQYFGPGTRLLVL.

This chain uses TRBV12-3 or TRBV12-4 with TRBJ1-2, with D possibly being TRBD1 (5 bases). The V end lost 8 bases, the J end lost 12 bases, and 7 bases lay between the germline ends. The CDR3 spans 8 residues. The CDR3 region has the DNA TGTGCCAGCCCCAGGGACACCTTC. This encodes CASPRDTF.